This TCR beta chain stems from a study of T cell clones after liver transplantation. Overall study results and limits: Circulating graft-donor-reactive CD4 TCRbeta sequences fell significantly post-transplant in 5 of 8 subjects. Post-transplant time points were not standardized, so conclusions are preliminary.

To note about this clone: As yet, its antigen is unknown.

This CDR3 comprises 15 residues. V lost 2 bases and J lost 3, with 14 bases in between. Germline V CDR1 and CDR2: MNHEY, SMNVEV (reference sequence). Repertoires were generated with immunoSEQ multiplex PCR, while TCRdb's copy carries only in-frame clones and drops some. The profile shows tens of thousands of clones, nearly 95% of them singletons. The receptor was derived from a human patient who received a liver transplant. Certain T cells may be donor cells from the graft. V and J are TRBV27 and TRBJ2-7, with D possibly matching TRBD2 (6 bases). The specimen comprised CD4+ T cells from blood, sampled about 25 months after liver transplant. CDR3 sequence: CASSLRGEENYEQYF. CDR3 DNA sequence: TGTGCCAGCAGTTTAAGAGGGGAGGAAAACTACGAGCAGTACTTC.